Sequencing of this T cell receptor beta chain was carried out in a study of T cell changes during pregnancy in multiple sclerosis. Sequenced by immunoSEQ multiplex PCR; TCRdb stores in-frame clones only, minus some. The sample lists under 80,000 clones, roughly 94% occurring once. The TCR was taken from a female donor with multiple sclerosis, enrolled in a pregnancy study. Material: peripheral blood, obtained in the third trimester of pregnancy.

CDR3 sequence (DNA): TGCAGCGTTTTTAGATCGGGTTATACGCAGTATTTT. Translation: CSVFRSGYTQYF. The chain combines TRBV29-1 with TRBJ2-3; D is ambiguous. The germline V gene has CDR1 SQVTM and CDR2 ANQGSEA. Between the trimmed V and J ends, which lost 5 bases and 7 bases, there was a span of 13 bases. The CDR3 runs 12 residues.